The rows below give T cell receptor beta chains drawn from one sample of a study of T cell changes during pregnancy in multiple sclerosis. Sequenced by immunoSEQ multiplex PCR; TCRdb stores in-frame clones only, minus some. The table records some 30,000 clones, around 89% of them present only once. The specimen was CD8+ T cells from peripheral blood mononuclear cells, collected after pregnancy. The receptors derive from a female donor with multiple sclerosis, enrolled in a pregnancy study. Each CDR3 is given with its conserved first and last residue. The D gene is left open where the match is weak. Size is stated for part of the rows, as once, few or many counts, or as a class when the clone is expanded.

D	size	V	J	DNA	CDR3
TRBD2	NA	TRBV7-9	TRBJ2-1	TGTGCCAGCAGCTTAACTAGCGGATTAAATGAGCAGTTCTTC	CASSLTSGLNEQFF
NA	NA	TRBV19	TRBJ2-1	TGTGCCAGTAGTATCTATGGCAATGAGCAGTTCTTC	CASSIYGNEQFF
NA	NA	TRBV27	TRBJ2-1	TGTGCCAGCAGTTTACGGGACTCCTCCTACAATGAGCAGTTCTTC	CASSLRDSSYNEQFF
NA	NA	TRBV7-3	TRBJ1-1	TGTGCCAGCAGCTTAGATCGGTACAGGGAAGCTTTCTTT	CASSLDRYREAFF
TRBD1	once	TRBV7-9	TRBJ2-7	TGTGCCAGCAGCCCAAGACAGGGCAACGAGCAGTACTTC	CASSPRQGNEQYF
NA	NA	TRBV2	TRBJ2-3	TGTGCCAGCAGTGAGGGGCGGGGTAGCACAGATACGCAGTATTTT	CASSEGRGSTDTQYF
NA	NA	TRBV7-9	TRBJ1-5	TGTGCCAGCAGCTTCGTCCCAACAGGGACACGAAATCAGCCCCAGCATTTT	CASSFVPTGTRNQPQHF
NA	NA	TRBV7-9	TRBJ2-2	TGTGCCAGCAGCCCCAGAATCGACACCGGGGAGCTGTTTTTT	CASSPRIDTGELFF
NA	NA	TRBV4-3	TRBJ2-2	TGCGCCAGCAGCCAAGATGGGGCAGCGATAACCGACGGGGAGCTGTTTTTT	CASSQDGAAITDGELFF
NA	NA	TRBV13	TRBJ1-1	TGTGCCAGCAGCTTAGGAGTAGTCATGAACACTGAAGCTTTCTTT	CASSLGVVMNTEAFF
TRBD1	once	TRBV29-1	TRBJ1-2	TGCAGCACCTGGGCAGGGGGCACAGAAAGCTATGGCTACACCTTC	CSTWAGGTESYGYTF
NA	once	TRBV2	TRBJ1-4	TGTGCCAGCATCGAGGCTAGGAGTGAAAAACTGTTTTTT	CASIEARSEKLFF
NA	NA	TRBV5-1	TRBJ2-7	TGCGCCAGCAGCTTGGGGCAGGGCGGCGAGCAGTACTTC	CASSLGQGGEQYF
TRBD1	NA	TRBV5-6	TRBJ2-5	TGTGCCAGCAGCTGGACAGGGATTATAGAGACCCAGTACTTC	CASSWTGIIETQYF
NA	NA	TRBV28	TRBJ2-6	TGTGCCAGCAGTTCAACAAGGTACCAGGTTGCCAACGTCCTGACTTTC	CASSSTRYQVANVLTF
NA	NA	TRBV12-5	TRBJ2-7	TGTGCTAGTGGCCCTTTCGAGGGCATCTCCCACGAGCAGTACTTC	CASGPFEGISHEQYF
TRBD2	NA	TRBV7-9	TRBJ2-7	TGTGCCAGCAGCTTGGTTAGCGGGAGCAACGAGCAGTACTTC	CASSLVSGSNEQYF
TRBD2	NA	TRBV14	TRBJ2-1	TGTGCCAGCAGCCACCCCGGGAGGGTTTCGACACTTTACAATGAGCAGTTCTTC	CASSHPGRVSTLYNEQFF
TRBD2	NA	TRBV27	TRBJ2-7	TGTGCCAGCAGTTTACTAGCGGGATTCCACGAGCAGTACTTC	CASSLLAGFHEQYF
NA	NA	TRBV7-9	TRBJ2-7	TGTGCCAGTGCGCGACTGCTTAGCTCCTACGAGCAGTACTTC	CASARLLSSYEQYF
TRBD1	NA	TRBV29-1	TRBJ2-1	TGCAGCGTTATCATCCGGGACAGGCTCAATGAGCAGTTCTTC	CSVIIRDRLNEQFF
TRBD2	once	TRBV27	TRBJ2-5	TGTGCCAGCAGTGTGACTAGCGTTGCGGGCCAGTACTTC	CASSVTSVAGQYF
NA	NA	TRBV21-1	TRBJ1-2	TGTGCCAGCAGCCGAGATCTAGACAGTAACTATGGCTACACCTTC	CASSRDLDSNYGYTF
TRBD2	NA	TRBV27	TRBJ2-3	TGTGCCAGCAGTACACGACTAGCGGGAGCCTCAGATACGCAGTATTTT	CASSTRLAGASDTQYF
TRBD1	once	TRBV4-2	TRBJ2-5	TGTGCCAGCAGCCCTCTTAGGCCGGGACAGGGGCAAGAGACCCAGTACTTC	CASSPLRPGQGQETQYF
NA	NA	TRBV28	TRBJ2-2	TGTGCCAGCAGTTTGGCCAGGGGTCAAAGCGGGGAGCTGTTTTTT	CASSLARGQSGELFF
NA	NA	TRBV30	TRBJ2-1	TGTGCCTGGACACCTCGGGGCAATGAGCAGTTCTTC	CAWTPRGNEQFF
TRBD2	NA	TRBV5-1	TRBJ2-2	TGCGCCAGCAGCTCCTTCCTAGCGGGAACAAACACCGGGGAGCTGTTTTTT	CASSSFLAGTNTGELFF
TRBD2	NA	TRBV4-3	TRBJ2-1	TGCGCCAGCAGCCAAGATAAGTGGCTAGCGGCCGAGCAGTTCTTC	CASSQDKWLAAEQFF
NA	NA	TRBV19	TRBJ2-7	TGTGCCAGTAGTTCTCGACTAGTGGGGCACGAGCAGTACTTC	CASSSRLVGHEQYF
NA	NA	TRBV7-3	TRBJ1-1	TGTGCCAGCAGACATAACAGCGGGAGCGCTGAAGCTTTCTTT	CASRHNSGSAEAFF
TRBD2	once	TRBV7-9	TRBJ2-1	TGTGCCAGCAGCCTGGCGCCACGGGAGGGCTTGGATGAGCAGTTCTTC	CASSLAPREGLDEQFF
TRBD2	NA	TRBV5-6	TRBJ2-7	TGTGCCAGCAGCTTGGGGGCTGGCGGGGGACTCTACGAGCAGTACTTC	CASSLGAGGGLYEQYF
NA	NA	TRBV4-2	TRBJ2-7	TGTGCCAGCAGCCCCTTACCCGACAGAGGTCCATTAAACGAGCAGTACTTC	CASSPLPDRGPLNEQYF
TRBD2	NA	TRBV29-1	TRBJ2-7	TGCAGCGTTGAACCGCGGGAGGGCCGCGAGCAGTACTTC	CSVEPREGREQYF
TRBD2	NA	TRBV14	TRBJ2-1	TGTGCCAGCAGCCATCTAGCGGGAGGGTTGGATGAGCAGTTCTTC	CASSHLAGGLDEQFF
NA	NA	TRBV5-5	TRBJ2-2	TGTGCCAGCAGCTTTGTTCAAACGAACACCGGGGAGCTGTTTTTT	CASSFVQTNTGELFF
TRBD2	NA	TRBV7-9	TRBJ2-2	TGTGCCAGCAGCGGCGGACTAGCGGGTAACACCGGGGAGCTGTTTTTT	CASSGGLAGNTGELFF
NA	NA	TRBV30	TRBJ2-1	TGTGCCTGGACTGGGGGAGGAATACCCCGTTACAATGAGCAGTTCTTC	CAWTGGGIPRYNEQFF